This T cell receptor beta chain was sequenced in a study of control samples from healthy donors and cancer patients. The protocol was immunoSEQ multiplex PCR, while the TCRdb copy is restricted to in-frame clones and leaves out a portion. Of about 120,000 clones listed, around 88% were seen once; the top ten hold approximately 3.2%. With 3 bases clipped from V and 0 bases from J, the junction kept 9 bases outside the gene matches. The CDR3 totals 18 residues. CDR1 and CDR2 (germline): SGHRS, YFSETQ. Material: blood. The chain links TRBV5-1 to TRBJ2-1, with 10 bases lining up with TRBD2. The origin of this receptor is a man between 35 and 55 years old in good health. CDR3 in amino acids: CASSSPSLAGSSYNEQFF. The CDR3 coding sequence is TGCGCCAGCAGCTCCCCTTCACTAGCGGGGAGCTCCTACAATGAGCAGTTCTTC.